The 18 T cell receptor beta chains presented below share a single source sample, sequenced in a study of T-cell memory formation after mild COVID-19. One entry per CDR3 protein results from TCRdb running MiXCR on the 5' RACE reads. This table holds a few hundred thousand distinct CDR3 sequences, approximately 7.6% found once. The sample comprised PBMCs or a T cell subset sorted from them (not recorded which). These receptors were taken from a man younger than 35 who had mild COVID-19 (a few samples of this study predate the infection). Cell type and time point are not known.

This clonotype was counted a few times. The rearrangement joins TRBV28 to TRBJ2-1; the D gene is possibly TRBD2 (5 bases). Trimming pared 7 bases from V and 9 bases from J, leaving 16 bases between. From germline, CDR1 is MDHEN and CDR2 SYDVKM. The CDR3 totals 13 residues. The CDR3 coding sequence is TGTGCCAGCATAGGGCAGCGGTGGAGTGAGCAGTTCTTC. This encodes CASIGQRWSEQFF.

This clonotype occurred many times. The chain links TRBV12-3 or TRBV12-4 to TRBJ1-1; TRBD1 is a possible D gene (5 bases). Trimming removed 7 bases at V and 0 bases at J, with 12 bases between. The length of the CDR3 is 14 residues. The DNA of the CDR3 is TGTGCCAGCACTCCTTCGGGGGTGAACACTGAAGCTTTCTTT. Its protein is CASTPSGVNTEAFF.

This clonotype was counted a few times. V and J are TRBV4-2 and TRBJ1-4, with 9 bases fitting TRBD1. Losses at the gene ends were 2 bases for V and 8 bases for J; bases not matched to a gene: 9. The CDR3 runs to 16 residues. Per the germline V gene, CDR1 is LGHNA and CDR2 is YNFKEQ. The CDR3 sequence: CASSQPQGAPGEKLFF. CDR3 nucleotide sequence: TGTGCCAGCAGCCAACCACAGGGGGCGCCGGGGGAAAAACTGTTTTTT.

This clonotype was seen at least ten times. V and J are TRBV18 and TRBJ2-3, with TRBD2 as a possible D gene (5 bases). This CDR3 has 15 residues. CDR1 and CDR2 from the germline V gene are KGHSH and LQKENI. V was trimmed by 6 bases and J by 0 bases, leaving 13 bases between them. The CDR3 DNA sequence: TGTGCCAGCTCTCGTGGAGAGGGAAGCACAGATACGCAGTATTTT. Amino acid sequence: CASSRGEGSTDTQYF.

V is TRBV5-1 and J is TRBJ1-5; D remains ambiguous. V lost 9 bases and J 4 bases, leaving 14 bases between the germline ends. In germline, CDR1 is SGHRS, CDR2 YFSETQ. CDR3 length: 13 amino acids. The CDR3 reads CATRWTENQPQHF. DNA of the CDR3: TGCGCCACCCGTTGGACGGAAAATCAGCCCCAGCATTTT.

This clonotype showed up many times. V and J are TRBV7-9 and TRBJ2-1; D might be TRBD1 or TRBD2, each matching 5 bases. Germline CDR1 and CDR2: SEHNR and FQNEAQ (reference sequence). This CDR3 spans 16 amino acids. The ends were cut back, 1 base at V and 10 bases at J, with 20 bases in the middle. The CDR3 is CASSLGGQGRRQEQFF. As DNA, the CDR3 is TGTGCCAGCAGCTTAGGGGGTCAGGGAAGGAGGCAAGAGCAGTTCTTC. Full variable domain (remainder filled in from reference TRBV7-9 and TRBJ2-1): DTGVSQNPRHKITKRGQNVTFRCDPISEHNRLYWYRQTLGQGPEFLTYFQNEAQLEKSRLLSDRFSAERPKGSFSTLEIQRTEQGDSAMYLCASSLGGQGRRQEQFFGPGTRLTVL.

This chain joins TRBV30 and TRBJ2-2; D unresolved. Trimming cost V 0 bases and J 6 bases, with 14 bases left between them. This CDR3 is 15 amino acids long. In germline, CDR1 is GTSNPN, CDR2 SVGIG (reference sequence). CDR3 DNA: TGTGCCTGGAGTGTACGCCCCGCCTATCCCGGGGAGCTGTTTTTT. Encoded protein: CAWSVRPAYPGELFF.

This clonotype was seen a handful of times. The genes are TRBV11-2 and TRBJ2-7, with D tentatively TRBD2 (5 bases). In germline, CDR1 is SGHAT, CDR2 FQNNGV. Trimming stripped 0 bases from V and 3 bases from J, with 12 bases between. The CDR3 is 15 residues long. The CDR3 region has the DNA TGTGCCAGCAGCTTAGATATTCCCGGGATCTACGAGCAGTACTTC. Translating it yields CASSLDIPGIYEQYF.

This chain links TRBV28 with TRBJ2-5; D is possibly TRBD2 (6 bases). The V end was cut by 7 bases, the J end by 1 base, with 22 bases between. The CDR3 has 17 amino acids. CDR1 is MDHEN, CDR2 SYDVKM, per germline. Written as DNA, the CDR3 is TGTGCCAGCACCTCCTTCGCCACCGGGGGACGCCAAGAGACCCAGTACTTC. Residues: CASTSFATGGRQETQYF. Based on the CDR3 plus reference TRBV28 and TRBJ2-5, the full variable domain is DVKVTQSSRYLVKRTGEKVFLECVQDMDHENMFWYRQDPGLGLRLIYFSYDVKMKEKGDIPEGYSVSREKKERFSLILESASTNQTSMYLCASTSFATGGRQETQYFGPGTRLLVL.

This clonotype appeared a few times. This sequence joins TRBV28 and TRBJ2-7; D is unresolved. The germline V gene encodes CDR1 MDHEN and CDR2 SYDVKM. Trimming removed 8 bases at V and 0 bases at J, with 11 bases between. This CDR3 comprises 13 residues. CDR3: CASEDGSSYEQYV. The CDR3 nucleotides read TGTGCCAGCGAGGACGGCAGCTCCTACGAGCAGTACGTC.

This clonotype was observed at least ten times. This chain links TRBV4-3 with TRBJ2-3; D may be TRBD2 (6 bases). The V gene lost 1 base and the J gene lost 0 bases, with 11 bases spanning the gap. The CDR3 extends over 16 amino acids. In germline, CDR1 is LGHNA, CDR2 YSLEER. The CDR3 reads CASSQVGRRSTDTQYF. The CDR3, as DNA: TGCGCCAGCAGCCAAGTAGGGAGGCGTAGCACAGATACGCAGTATTTT.

This chain joins TRBV20-1 and TRBJ1-5; D is uncertain. This CDR3 comprises 14 residues. The V end lost 5 bases, the J end lost 6 bases, and 17 bases lay between the germline ends. Looked up from germline, CDR1 is DFQATT and CDR2 is SNEGSKA (reference sequence). The CDR3 reads CSAPHPGWVQPQHF. The CDR3 DNA is TGCAGTGCTCCCCATCCCGGGTGGGTTCAGCCCCAGCATTTT.

The table lists this clonotype with a few counts. The chain joins TRBV5-5 to TRBJ1-1; D unresolved. The CDR3 has 14 residues. V was shortened by 4 bases and J by 8 bases, with 18 bases between the two germline ends. CDR1 and CDR2 (germline): SGHKS, YYEKEE (reference sequence). The CDR3 protein is CASSTLSAAREAFF. DNA of the CDR3: TGTGCCAGCAGCACCCTCTCCGCGGCTAGAGAAGCTTTCTTT.

This clonotype was counted between two and nine times. J is TRBJ2-7 and V is TRBV16; D is possibly TRBD2 (5 bases). Germline CDR1 is KGHSY and CDR2 is FQNENV. V was pared by 4 bases and J by 4 bases, with 14 bases between. CDR3 length: 14 residues. CDR3 DNA sequence: TGTGCCAGCAGCCCATACGGAGGTGGTTACGAGCAGTACGTC. Protein: CASSPYGGGYEQYV.

Notes on this clonotype: The junction and the germline gene differ at one end; a read error may be behind it. V gene TRBV14 combines with J gene TRBJ1-2; the D is unclear. The CDR3 length is 13 residues. Per the germline V gene, CDR1 is SGHDN and CDR2 is FVKESK. In DNA, the CDR3 is TGTGCCAGCAGCCCGGGAGGAACTAGGTTACGCGCCTTC. Its translation is CASSPGGTRLRAF.

This clonotype was counted many times. The chain links TRBV30 to TRBJ2-1; 7 nucleotides agree with TRBD2. The CDR3 is 13 residues long. Germline V gene lookup returns CDR1 GTSNPN and CDR2 SVGIG (reference sequence). V dropped 0 bases and J dropped 4; count of bases not matched to a gene: 0. The DNA for the CDR3 is TGTGCCTGGAGTGTCGGGGGGTACAATGAGCAGTTCTTC. Translated, it gives CAWSVGGYNEQFF.

This clonotype was seen more than once but under ten times. This sequence joins TRBV12-3 or TRBV12-4 and TRBJ1-6, with D perhaps matching TRBD1 (6 bases). V was shortened by 7 bases and J by 13 bases, with 20 bases between the two germline ends. This CDR3 contains 14 residues. The CDR3: CASTAGQPAKPLHF. The CDR3 DNA follows: TGTGCCAGCACTGCCGGACAGCCCGCGAAGCCCCTCCACTTT.

This clonotype was seen repeatedly, ten times or more. This chain uses TRBV7-2 with TRBJ1-3; D not resolved. Trimming pared 5 bases from V and 0 bases from J, leaving 20 bases between. Germline CDR1 SGHTA, CDR2 FQGNSA. CDR3 length: 18 residues. The DNA of the CDR3 is TGTGCCAGCAGCCGGGCCCTAGCGTCGCCGTCCTCTGGAAACACCATATATTTT. Its translation: CASSRALASPSSGNTIYF. Using reference TRBV7-2 and TRBJ1-3 for the parts outside the CDR3, the full variable domain is GAGVSQSPSNKVTEKGKDVELRCDPISGHTALYWYRQSLGQGLEFLIYFQGNSAPDKSGLPSDRFSAERTGGSVSTLTIQRTQQEDSAVYLCASSRALASPSSGNTIYFGEGSWLTVV.